Shown below are 30 T cell receptor beta chains from a single sample sequenced in a study of molecular identifiers for immune sequencing clone quantification. TCRdb analysed the PCR reads with MiXCR anew, one entry per CDR3 protein. Of hundreds of thousands of distinct CDR3 sequences in the sample, around 25% were seen once. The sequenced material came from naive CD8+ T cells from blood, with Jurkat cell RNA spiked in. Specified subset: FACS-sorted CD8+CD4-CCR7+CD45RA+ naive T cells. All receptors come from a human donor in good health. Some libraries in this study had Jurkat cell RNA spiked in.

This clonotype has just a few counts. This chain's CDR3 is CASSDAGHGTYEQYF. CDR3 nucleotide sequence: TGTGCCAGCAGTGACGCAGGGCACGGAACCTACGAGCAGTACTTC. V usage is TRBV6-5 and J usage is TRBJ2-7; TRBD1 is a possible D gene (5 bases). Germline lookup yields CDR1 MNHEY and CDR2 SVGAGI. The CDR3 is made up of 15 amino acids. Trimming stripped 5 bases from V and 2 bases from J, with 16 bases between.

The chain employs TRBV29-1 and TRBJ2-7, with 8 bases matching TRBD1. Germline CDR1 is SQVTM and CDR2 is ANQGSEA. J gave up 2 bases and V 4 bases, and 7 bases lay outside the gene matches. The CDR3 runs 14 residues. As DNA, the CDR3 is TGCAGCGTTGGCTTCCGGGACAGGACCTACGAGCAGTACTTC. This translates into CSVGFRDRTYEQYF.

There are many counts of this clonotype. The chain couples TRBV7-2 to TRBJ1-5, with D possibly being TRBD1 (5 bases). Trimming pared 7 bases from V and 0 bases from J, leaving 10 bases between. Per the germline V gene, CDR1 is SGHTA and CDR2 is FQGNSA. The CDR3 covers 14 residues. This chain's CDR3 is CASTGGASNQPQHF. The CDR3 DNA reads TGTGCCAGCACTGGGGGAGCTAGCAATCAGCCCCAGCATTTT.

The sample holds a few counts of this clonotype. One junction end does not reproduce the germline sequence, and a read error may be involved. The rearrangement links TRBV27 to TRBJ2-7, with 11 nucleotides matching TRBD1. This CDR3 comprises 16 residues. The germline V gene has CDR1 MNHEY and CDR2 SMNVEV (reference sequence). CDR3: CASSLIIGQGAYAQYF. For the CDR3, the DNA is TGTGCCAGCAGTTTAATTATAGGACAGGGGGCTTACGCGCAGTACTTC.

Note on this clonotype: This clone may be a read error of a much larger clone one base away. Lacking the conserved final phenylalanine or tryptophan, this CDR3 likely reflects a read error. The chain joins TRBV7-9 to TRBJ2-3; D remains ambiguous. Trimming took 2 bases from V and 5 from J, leaving 5 bases between them. Germline V gene lookup returns CDR1 SEHNR and CDR2 FQNEAQ (reference sequence). The CDR3 extends over 12 amino acids. CDR3 in DNA: TGTGCCAGCAGCTTACCGCGAGATACGCAGTATTCT. It translates to CASSLPRDTQYS.

A remark on this clonotype: A read error may be the cause here, since a much bigger clone is one base away. The chain joins TRBV14 to TRBJ2-5; D is uncertain. CDR1 SGHDN and CDR2 FVKESK come from the germline V gene. There are 12 residues in the CDR3. In nucleotides, the CDR3 is TGTGCCAACAGCCAAGGCAAATATCCCCAGTACTTC. Its translation is CANSQGKYPQYF.

V usage is TRBV4-1 and J usage is TRBJ2-3; D unresolved. Germline CDR1 reads MGHRA; CDR2 reads YSYEKL. The CDR3 sequence is 16 residues long. The V and J ends lost 0 bases and 4 bases respectively, with 14 bases between them. CDR3 sequence (DNA): TGCGCCAGCAGCCAAGACACCCTCGCCCCACCAGATACGCAGTATTTT. It translates to CASSQDTLAPPDTQYF.

This clonotype was detected ten times or more. The rearrangement uses TRBV27 and TRBJ2-6; D may be TRBD1 (5 bases). The CDR3 totals 16 residues. Germline CDR1 MNHEY, CDR2 SMNVEV (reference sequence). Trimming pared 4 bases from V and 1 base from J, leaving 11 bases between. The CDR3 bases are TGTGCCAGCAGTTCCGTAGGGGTTTCTGGGGCCAACGTCCTGACTTTC. It specifies CASSSVGVSGANVLTF. Looking up the rest from reference TRBV27 and TRBJ2-6 gives the full variable domain: EAQVTQNPRYLITVTGKKLTVTCSQNMNHEYMSWYRQDPGLGLRQIYYSMNVEVTDKGDVPEGYKVSRKEKRNFPLILESPSPNQTSLYFCASSSVGVSGANVLTFGAGSRLTVL.

The chain joins TRBV19 to TRBJ2-7, with D maybe TRBD2 (6 bases). Germline lookup yields CDR1 LNHDA and CDR2 SQIVND (reference sequence). The CDR3 covers 16 residues. Trimming cost V 1 base and J 2 bases, with 15 bases left between them. The CDR3 spells CASSIGTRGDTYEQYF. In DNA form, the CDR3 reads TGTGCCAGTAGTATAGGAACCCGCGGGGATACCTACGAGCAGTACTTC.

This clonotype was detected only once. A much larger clone sits a single nucleotide away, making a read error possible. The J gene is TRBJ2-1, the V gene TRBV4-1; D gene ambiguous. Germline CDR1 reads MGHRA; CDR2 reads YSYEKL. This CDR3 region has 14 residues. The V end lost 1 base, the J end lost 10 bases, and 14 bases lay between the germline ends. The CDR3 spells CASSQVVGGQEQFF. For the CDR3, the DNA is TGCGCCAGCAGCCAAGTCGTTGGTGGTCAGGAGCAGTTCTTC.

This clonotype was counted between two and nine times. The chain couples TRBV19 to TRBJ2-5; D is uncertain. This CDR3 is built from 13 residues. Germline V lookup: CDR1 LNHDA, CDR2 SQIVND (reference sequence). V gave up 6 bases and J gave up 3 bases, with 11 bases separating them. CDR3 in DNA: TGTGCCAGTAGCCATGGACCCGAAGAGACCCAGTACTTC. It yields the protein CASSHGPEETQYF. Based on the CDR3 plus reference TRBV19 and TRBJ2-5, the full variable domain is DGGITQSPKYLFRKEGQNVTLSCEQNLNHDAMYWYRQDPGQGLRLIYYSQIVNDFQKGDIAEGYSVSREKKESFPLTVTSAQKNPTAFYLCASSHGPEETQYFGPGTRLLVL.

Points on this clonotype: This may stem from a read error, because a much larger clone lies one nucleotide away. This sequence joins TRBV27 and TRBJ2-7; weak D call: TRBD2 (5 bases). The CDR3 runs 12 residues. Germline CDR1 reads MNHEY; CDR2 reads SMNVEV (reference sequence). Trimming removed 4 bases at V and 5 bases at J, with 9 bases between. The CDR3 nucleotides read TGTGCCAGCAGTTCGGAGGAAAACGAGCAGTACTTC. Encoded protein: CASSSEENEQYF.

This clonotype has more than one count but fewer than ten. The chain recombines TRBV12-3 or TRBV12-4 with TRBJ2-1; D call uncertain. V was trimmed by 4 bases and J by 4 bases, leaving 11 bases between them. The CDR3 has 14 amino acids. The DNA of the CDR3 is TGTGCCAGCAGTTCTACTCTAGGGTACAATGAGCAGTTCTTC. Translating gives CASSSTLGYNEQFF.

This clonotype occurred a few times. V gene TRBV7-9 combines with J gene TRBJ1-3; no reliable D call. From germline, CDR1 is SEHNR and CDR2 FQNEAQ (reference sequence). V lost 5 bases and J lost 0, with 14 bases in between. This CDR3 region has 16 residues. The CDR3 spells CASSTTGGPSGNTIYF. DNA for the CDR3: TGTGCCAGCAGCACCACTGGCGGACCCTCTGGAAACACCATATATTTT.

Concerning this clonotype: A much larger clone is a single base away; this may be a read error. CDR3 sequence (DNA): TGCAGCGTTGAGGGTTCAAGGTCCGAGCAGTACTTC. Amino acid sequence: CSVEGSRSEQYF. The J gene is TRBJ2-7, the V gene TRBV29-1; no reliable D call. Between the trimmed V and J ends, which lost 3 bases and 6 bases, there was a span of 12 bases. Germline CDR1 reads SQVTM; CDR2 reads ANQGSEA. The CDR3 runs 12 residues.

This clonotype was detected many times. This rearrangement joins TRBV29-1 to TRBJ2-5; D may be TRBD1 or TRBD2 (6 bases each). The ends were cut back, 7 bases at V and 4 bases at J, with 22 bases in the middle. CDR1 and CDR2 from the germline V gene are SQVTM and ANQGSEA. This CDR3 spans 15 amino acids. For the CDR3, the DNA is TGCAGCGCCCTGGGGGGCTGGCTAGAAAGAGAGACCCAGTACTTC. This codes for CSALGGWLERETQYF. Complete variable domain (other parts from reference TRBV29-1 and TRBJ2-5): SAVISQKPSRDICQRGTSLTIQCQVDSQVTMMFWYRQQPGQSLTLIATANQGSEATYESGFVIDKFPISRPNLTFSTLTVSNMSPEDSSIYLCSALGGWLERETQYFGPGTRLLVL.

This clonotype was counted between two and nine times. The CDR3, as DNA: TGTGCCAGCAGTGTCTTAGCGGGGGACAACTACAATGAGCAGTTCTTC. This translates into CASSVLAGDNYNEQFF. The chain couples TRBV7-2 to TRBJ2-1; 9 nucleotides align to TRBD2. Germline V CDR1 and CDR2: SGHTA, FQGNSA. Unmatched junction bases numbered 9, after V lost 6 bases and J lost 3 bases. This CDR3 spans 16 amino acids.

Notes on this clonotype: A read error is possible here, since a much larger clone lies one base away. This chain links TRBV2 with TRBJ2-1, with 8 nucleotides matching TRBD2. This CDR3 has 15 amino acids. Germline values: CDR1 SNHLY, CDR2 FYNNEI. The CDR3 here is CARSEGTSSYNEQFF. The CDR3 DNA is TGTGCCCGCAGTGAAGGGACTAGCTCCTACAATGAGCAGTTCTTC.

V and J are TRBV19 and TRBJ2-7, with 7 bases aligning to TRBD2. Trimming cost V 1 base and J 2 bases; bases outside gene matches: 5. The CDR3 extends over 15 amino acids. CDR1 is LNHDA, CDR2 SQIVND, per germline (reference sequence). Here the CDR3 reads CASSIGSSGTYEQYF. Written as DNA, the CDR3 is TGTGCCAGTAGTATAGGCTCGAGCGGGACCTACGAGCAGTACTTC.

In its sample, this clonotype was seen a few times. The rearrangement links TRBV5-5 to TRBJ1-1, with D possibly matching TRBD1 (5 bases). V gave up 7 bases and J gave up 4 bases, with 14 bases separating them. The CDR3 extends over 13 amino acids. Germline CDR1 and CDR2: SGHKS and YYEKEE (reference sequence). In nucleotides, the CDR3 is TGTGCCAGCGGATTCGGGGCGGGCACTGAAGCTTTCTTT. Amino acids: CASGFGAGTEAFF.

This clonotype was recorded a few times. The V and J genes are TRBV20-1 and TRBJ2-7, with 7 bases matching TRBD1. The CDR3 is 14 amino acids. V shed 3 bases and J 3 bases; nucleotides not matched to a gene: 8. Germline V gene sequence: CDR1 DFQATT, CDR2 SNEGSKA (reference sequence). This CDR3 is CSASSSDRYYEQYF. The CDR3 nucleotides are TGCAGTGCTAGTTCCTCGGACAGGTACTACGAGCAGTACTTC.

As regards this clonotype: A read error may explain this, as a much larger clone is one base away. The chain recombines TRBV4-1 with TRBJ1-1; D uncertain. The CDR3 totals 14 residues. Germline loops: CDR1 MGHRA, CDR2 YSYEKL. Trimming cost V 4 bases and J 4 bases, with 13 bases left between them. The CDR3, as DNA: TGCGCCAGCAGCCGAGATGACGGAACCACTGAAGCTTTCTTT. Its translation is CASSRDDGTTEAFF.

To note about this clonotype: A read error is possible here, since a much larger clone lies one base away. The chain links TRBV20-1 to TRBJ1-5; a weak D match, TRBD1 (5 bases). There are 14 residues in the CDR3. Germline lookup yields CDR1 DFQATT and CDR2 SNEGSKA (reference sequence). The CDR3 loop is CSARMSGFDQPPHF. CDR3 DNA sequence: TGCAGTGCTAGAATGTCAGGGTTCGATCAGCCCCCGCATTTT.

The rearrangement joins TRBV7-9 to TRBJ1-6; D remains ambiguous. Deletions cut 5 bases from V and 8 bases from J, with 16 bases between. The CDR3 loop spans 15 amino acids. Per germline, CDR1 SEHNR and CDR2 FQNEAQ (reference sequence). The CDR3 DNA sequence: TGTGCCAGCAGCGGAGAGTTGCATATGCATTCACCCCTCCACTTT. Amino acid sequence: CASSGELHMHSPLHF.

As regards this clonotype: The junction shows a germline mismatch at one end, possibly a read error. For the CDR3, the DNA is TGCCGCGTTGAACTAGCGGGGGGGCCGAGGGAGCCCCAGTCCTTC. This gives the protein CRVELAGGPREPQSF. The rearrangement uses TRBV29-1 and TRBJ2-5; 13 bases agree with TRBD2. The CDR3 is 15 amino acids. Germline values: CDR1 SQVTM, CDR2 ANQGSEA. The variable domain in full, completed from reference TRBV29-1 and TRBJ2-5, reads SAVISQKPSRDICQRGTSLTIQCQVDSQVTMMFWYRQQPGQSLTLIATANQGSEATYESGFVIDKFPISRPNLTFSTLTVSNMSPEDSSIYLCRVELAGGPREPQSFGPGTRLLVL.

Many counts were recorded for this clonotype. The chain couples TRBV2 to TRBJ2-3, with 11 bases identical to TRBD2. Germline CDR1 and CDR2: SNHLY and FYNNEI. V was pared by 6 bases and J by 2 bases, with 7 bases of the junction left unmatched. The CDR3 length is 16 residues. DNA of the CDR3: TGTGCCAGCAGGGTAACTAGCGGGGGAGACACAGATACGCAGTATTTT. Translating gives CASRVTSGGDTDTQYF.

DNA for the CDR3: TGTGCCAGCAAGGACAGCAATCAGCCCCAGCATTTT. This translates into CASKDSNQPQHF. The chain links TRBV12-3 or TRBV12-4 to TRBJ1-5, with D unresolved. The CDR3 runs to 12 residues. V dropped 7 bases and J dropped 1 base, with 5 bases sitting between them.

As concerns this clonotype: The germline gene is not matched at one end of the junction; a read error may be the cause. The chain joins TRBV2 to TRBJ2-7; unclear D gene. This CDR3 is built from 15 residues. CDR1 is SNHLY and CDR2 is FYNNEI in the germline V gene. This CDR3 is CASCEALTYSYEQYF. DNA of the CDR3: TGTGCCAGCTGTGAAGCGCTCACTTACTCCTACGAGCAGTACTTC.

This clonotype was seen more than once but under ten times. A single base separates this from a much larger clone, so it may be a read error. The chain uses TRBV29-1 and TRBJ2-7; 7 bases line up with TRBD1. This CDR3 is built from 16 residues. The J segment lost 4 bases and the V segment lost 3 bases, leaving 15 bases of the junction unmatched. The germline V gene has CDR1 SQVTM and CDR2 ANQGSEA. The CDR3 sequence: CSVDGGARGRGYEQYF. The CDR3 DNA reads as TGCAGCGTTGATGGGGGTGCTAGGGGCAGGGGGTACGAGCAGTACTTC.

This clonotype was picked up many times. The chain joins TRBV20-1 to TRBJ1-2; 11 bases fit TRBD1. The CDR3 runs 14 residues. The V gene's germline CDR1 is DFQATT and CDR2 SNEGSKA (reference sequence). J lost 4 bases, V lost 1 base, and 2 bases had no gene match. CDR3 DNA sequence: TGCAGTGCTAGAGGGACAGGGGGCCCCTATGGCTACACCTTC. It is translated as CSARGTGGPYGYTF.